These 17 T cell receptor beta chains originate from one sample sequenced in a study of cytomegalovirus exposure and HLA in healthy donors. Sequencing was performed with immunoSEQ multiplex PCR; in TCRdb, only in-frame clones are kept and a portion is missing. This repertoire shows 120,000 or so clones, over 75% found once; its top ten account for over 1.3%. The sequencing input was PBMCs. Receptors originate from a woman in her 30s in good health and CMV-seropositive.

The gene calls are TRBV28 and TRBJ2-7; 11 positions match TRBD2. This CDR3 spans 14 amino acids. Germline lookup yields CDR1 MDHEN and CDR2 SYDVKM. The trim removed 6 bases at V and 4 bases at J, leaving 5 bases unmatched. The CDR3 sequence: CASRRTSGPYEQYF. CDR3 bases: TGTGCCAGCAGGCGGACTAGCGGGCCTTACGAGCAGTACTTC.

The genes are TRBV2 and TRBJ2-4, with 9 bases lining up with TRBD1. The CDR3 contains 14 residues. The ends lost 6 bases at V and 0 bases at J; junction bases unmatched: 0. Per the germline V gene, CDR1 is SNHLY and CDR2 is FYNNEI. The CDR3 protein is CASRDRGAKNIQYF. The DNA of the CDR3 is TGTGCCAGCAGGGACAGGGGAGCCAAAAACATTCAGTACTTC.

The rearrangement uses TRBV5-1 and TRBJ1-4; possible D gene TRBD1, 6 bases. The V end lost 0 bases, the J end lost 6 bases, and 12 bases lay between the germline ends. Per germline, CDR1 SGHRS and CDR2 YFSETQ. This CDR3 comprises 15 residues. The CDR3 region is CASSLGTVLDEKLFF. The CDR3 DNA is TGCGCCAGCAGCTTGGGGACAGTTCTTGATGAAAAACTGTTTTTT.

This chain links TRBV7-9 with TRBJ1-3; D not certain. V shed 3 bases and J shed 8 bases, with 2 bases lying between them. The V gene's germline CDR1 is SEHNR and CDR2 FQNEAQ (reference sequence). This CDR3 has 10 residues. The CDR3 nucleotides read TGTGCCAGCAGCTTCGACACCATATATTTT. Translation: CASSFDTIYF.

Here the CDR3 reads CASSYERNYGYTF. In DNA, the CDR3 is TGTGCCAGCAGTTACGAGCGGAACTATGGCTACACCTTC. The gene calls are TRBV6-5 and TRBJ1-2; no firm D call. Germline CDR1 MNHEY, CDR2 SVGAGI. The CDR3 runs 13 residues. V gave up 2 bases and J gave up 2 bases, with 6 bases separating them.

The chain joins TRBV28 to TRBJ2-3; TRBD1 agrees at 7 bases. CDR3 length: 18 amino acids. The V and J ends lost 3 bases and 1 base, in that order; junction bases with no gene match: 13. Germline V lookup: CDR1 MDHEN, CDR2 SYDVKM. The CDR3 nucleotides read TGTGCCAGCAGTTTCTACGGGCGGTGGGGACAGCGCACAGATACGCAGTATTTT. It yields the protein CASSFYGRWGQRTDTQYF.

The gene calls are TRBV6-1 and TRBJ2-3; D may be TRBD1 (6 bases). The CDR3 covers 15 residues. Germline V gene sequence: CDR1 MNHNS, CDR2 SASEGT. The ends were cut back, 10 bases at V and 7 bases at J, with 24 bases in the middle. The CDR3 coding sequence is TGTGCCACTAGCTCCTCGGGACAAGGCCAGTATACGCAGTATTTT. As protein: CATSSSGQGQYTQYF.

Here the CDR3 reads CAWSTPGQSYEQYF. The CDR3 nucleotides read TGTGCCTGGAGTACCCCGGGACAGAGTTACGAGCAGTACTTC. This chain connects TRBV30 to TRBJ2-7, with 7 bases matching TRBD1. Germline lookup yields CDR1 GTSNPN and CDR2 SVGIG (reference sequence). Germline trimming cut 2 bases from V and 4 bases from J; bases unmatched to any gene: 8. The CDR3 is 14 amino acids.

The V and J genes are TRBV4-3 and TRBJ2-2; 13 nucleotides agree with TRBD2. CDR1 and CDR2 (germline): LGHNA, YSLEER. With 1 base clipped from V and 1 base from J, the junction kept 9 bases outside the gene matches. This CDR3 has 20 amino acids. CDR3 region: CASSQVWTSGSQGNTGELFF. In DNA form, the CDR3 reads TGCGCCAGCAGCCAAGTATGGACTAGCGGGAGTCAGGGGAACACCGGGGAGCTGTTTTTT.

The chain employs TRBV7-9 and TRBJ2-7, with 9 bases that match TRBD2. Germline assignment: CDR1 SEHNR and CDR2 FQNEAQ (reference sequence). The CDR3 runs to 15 residues. V lost 1 base and J lost 2; bases outside the gene matches: 3. The CDR3 region has the DNA TGTGCCAGCAGCTTAGAGGCGGGAGGGACCTACGAGCAGTACTTC. Translated, it gives CASSLEAGGTYEQYF.

This clone was seen just once. The chain links TRBV6-5 to TRBJ2-7, with a weak D call TRBD1 (5 bases). V lost 6 bases and J 3 bases, leaving 15 bases between the germline ends. Germline CDR1 MNHEY, CDR2 SVGAGI. This CDR3 is built from 14 residues. CDR3 nucleotide sequence: TGTGCCAGCAGCCGTCCTGGACATGTCTACGAGCAGTACTTC. Encoded protein: CASSRPGHVYEQYF.

The J gene is TRBJ2-7, the V gene TRBV7-9, with 15 bases identical to TRBD2. CDR1 and CDR2 (germline): SEHNR, FQNEAQ (reference sequence). The length of the CDR3 is 17 residues. V was clipped by 5 bases and J by 2 bases; unmatched bases: 7. CDR3 sequence reads: CASSGTSGGTFTYEQYF. The CDR3 coding sequence is TGTGCCAGCAGCGGGACTAGCGGGGGGACGTTCACCTACGAGCAGTACTTC.

The rearrangement uses TRBV18 and TRBJ1-4, with 7 bases lining up with TRBD1. The ends lost 1 base at V and 3 bases at J; junction bases unmatched: 2. The CDR3 has 15 residues. The germline CDR1 and CDR2 sequences are KGHSH and LQKENI. The CDR3 DNA reads TGTGCCAGCTCACCACAGGGGGCAGCTAATGAAAAACTGTTTTTT. It encodes CASSPQGAANEKLFF.

The chain has TRBV4-2 and TRBJ2-1; TRBD1 aligns across 8 bases. CDR3 length: 16 amino acids. V was clipped by 1 base and J by 4 bases; unmatched bases: 6. The germline V gene has CDR1 LGHNA and CDR2 YNFKEQ. The CDR3: CASSQGTGPEYNEQFF. CDR3 in DNA: TGTGCCAGCAGCCAAGGGACAGGGCCCGAATACAATGAGCAGTTCTTC.

The rearrangement uses TRBV30 and TRBJ2-1, with 8 bases aligning to TRBD2. Germline CDR1 and CDR2: GTSNPN and SVGIG (reference sequence). V was clipped by 7 bases and J by 6 bases; unmatched bases: 11. There are 14 residues in the CDR3. In DNA form, the CDR3 reads TGTGCCTACGGCGAGGGTAGCGGGACCAATGAGCAGTTCTTC. It yields the protein CAYGEGSGTNEQFF. The variable domain in full, with the rest retrieved from reference TRBV30 and TRBJ2-1, is SQTIHQWPATLVQPVGSPLSLECTVEGTSNPNLYWYRQAAGRGLQLLFYSVGIGQISSEVPQNLSASRPQDRQFILSSKKLLLSDSGFYLCAYGEGSGTNEQFFGPGTRLTVL.

V usage is TRBV5-4 and J usage is TRBJ2-3; 12 bases align to TRBD1. This CDR3 comprises 16 residues. J lost 0 bases, V lost 4 bases, and 3 bases had no gene match. The germline V gene has CDR1 SGHNT and CDR2 YYREEE (reference sequence). CDR3 sequence (DNA): TGTGCCAGCAGCACAGGGACAGGGGGCAGCACAGATACGCAGTATTTT. Translating gives CASSTGTGGSTDTQYF.

The rearrangement links TRBV11-2 to TRBJ2-1; 7 nucleotides match TRBD2. Germline V CDR1 and CDR2: SGHAT, FQNNGV. This CDR3 contains 16 residues. V was clipped by 6 bases and J by 3 bases; unmatched bases: 11. The DNA for the CDR3 is TGTGCCAGCAGGGGGACTTGGACTAGGCTCTACAATGAGCAGTTCTTC. Protein: CASRGTWTRLYNEQFF.